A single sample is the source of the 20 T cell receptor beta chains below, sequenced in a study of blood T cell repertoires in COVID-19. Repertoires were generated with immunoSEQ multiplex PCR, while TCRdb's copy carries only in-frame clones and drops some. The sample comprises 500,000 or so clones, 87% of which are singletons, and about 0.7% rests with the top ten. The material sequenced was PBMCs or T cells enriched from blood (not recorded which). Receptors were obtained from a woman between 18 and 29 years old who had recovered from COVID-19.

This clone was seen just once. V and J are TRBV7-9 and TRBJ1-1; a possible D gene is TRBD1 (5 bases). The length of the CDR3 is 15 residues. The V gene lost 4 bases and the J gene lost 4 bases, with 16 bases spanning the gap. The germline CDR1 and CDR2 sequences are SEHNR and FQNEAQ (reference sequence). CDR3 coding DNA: TGTGCCAGCAGCTCCCCGGGGGGGGAAGGCACTGAAGCTTTCTTT. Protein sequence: CASSSPGGEGTEAFF.

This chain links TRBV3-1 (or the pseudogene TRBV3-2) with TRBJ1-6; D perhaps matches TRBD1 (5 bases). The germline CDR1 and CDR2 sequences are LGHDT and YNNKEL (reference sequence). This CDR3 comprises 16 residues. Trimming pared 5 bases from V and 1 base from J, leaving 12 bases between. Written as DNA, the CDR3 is TGTGCCAGCAGCTGGGGGGGAACGTCCTATAATTCACCCCTCCACTTT. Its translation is CASSWGGTSYNSPLHF.

The CDR3 DNA reads TGTGCCAGCAGTTATCTAATTAGGGGGAACAATGAGCAGTTCTTC. This codes for CASSYLIRGNNEQFF. V usage is TRBV6-2 or TRBV6-3 and J usage is TRBJ2-1; D is possibly TRBD1 (6 bases). The ends were cut back, 3 bases at V and 5 bases at J, with 14 bases in the middle. The CDR3 sequence is 15 residues long. Germline assignment: CDR1 MNHEY and CDR2 SVGEGT.

The CDR3 DNA follows: TGCGCCAGCAGCCAAGAATTTGGGTACAGGAGGGAGTTTAATGAAAAACTGTTTTTT. Translated, it gives CASSQEFGYRREFNEKLFF. This sequence joins TRBV4-1 and TRBJ1-4; perhaps TRBD1 as D (5 bases). The CDR3 length is 19 residues. V shed 0 bases and J shed 4 bases, with 21 bases lying between them. Per the germline V gene, CDR1 is MGHRA and CDR2 is YSYEKL.

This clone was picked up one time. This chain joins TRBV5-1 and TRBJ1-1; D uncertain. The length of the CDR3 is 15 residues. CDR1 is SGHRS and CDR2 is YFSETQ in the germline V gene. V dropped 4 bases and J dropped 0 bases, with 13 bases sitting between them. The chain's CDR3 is CASSPGPEVNTEAFF. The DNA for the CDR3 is TGCGCCAGCAGCCCTGGACCGGAGGTGAACACTGAAGCTTTCTTT.

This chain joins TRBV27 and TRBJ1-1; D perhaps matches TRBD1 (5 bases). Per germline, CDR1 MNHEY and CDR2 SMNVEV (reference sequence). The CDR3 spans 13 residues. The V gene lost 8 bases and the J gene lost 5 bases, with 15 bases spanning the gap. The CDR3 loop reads CASHTGGGTEAFF. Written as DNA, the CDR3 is TGTGCCAGCCACACTGGGGGGGGGACTGAAGCTTTCTTT.

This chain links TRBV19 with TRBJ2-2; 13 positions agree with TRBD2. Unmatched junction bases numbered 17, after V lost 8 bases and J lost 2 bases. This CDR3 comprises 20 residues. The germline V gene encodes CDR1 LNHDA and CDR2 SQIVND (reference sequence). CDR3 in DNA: TGTGCCAGTTCTCAGTCCGGACTAGCGGGAGACTCAAGAAACACCGGGGAGCTGTTTTTT. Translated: CASSQSGLAGDSRNTGELFF.

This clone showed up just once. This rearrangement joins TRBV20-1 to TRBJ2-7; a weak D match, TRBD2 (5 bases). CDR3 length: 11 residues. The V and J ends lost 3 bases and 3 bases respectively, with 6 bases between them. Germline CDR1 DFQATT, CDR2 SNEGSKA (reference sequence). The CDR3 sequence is CSARRDYEQYF. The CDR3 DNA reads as TGCAGTGCTAGGAGGGACTACGAGCAGTACTTC.

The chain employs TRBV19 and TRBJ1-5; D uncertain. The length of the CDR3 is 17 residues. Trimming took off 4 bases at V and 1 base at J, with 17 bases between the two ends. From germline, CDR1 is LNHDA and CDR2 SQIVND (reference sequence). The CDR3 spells CASSKSYTGSSNQPQHF. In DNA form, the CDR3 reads TGTGCCAGTAGTAAATCATATACGGGTTCGAGCAATCAGCCCCAGCATTTT. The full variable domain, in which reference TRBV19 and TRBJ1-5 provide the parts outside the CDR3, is DGGITQSPKYLFRKEGQNVTLSCEQNLNHDAMYWYRQDPGQGLRLIYYSQIVNDFQKGDIAEGYSVSREKKESFPLTVTSAQKNPTAFYLCASSKSYTGSSNQPQHFGDGTRLSIL.

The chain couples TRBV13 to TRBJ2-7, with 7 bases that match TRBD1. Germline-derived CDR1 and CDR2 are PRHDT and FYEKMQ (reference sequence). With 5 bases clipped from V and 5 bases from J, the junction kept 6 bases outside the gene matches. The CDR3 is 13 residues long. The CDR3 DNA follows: TGTGCCAGCAGCCGCTGGACAGGCGACGAGCAGTACTTC. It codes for CASSRWTGDEQYF.

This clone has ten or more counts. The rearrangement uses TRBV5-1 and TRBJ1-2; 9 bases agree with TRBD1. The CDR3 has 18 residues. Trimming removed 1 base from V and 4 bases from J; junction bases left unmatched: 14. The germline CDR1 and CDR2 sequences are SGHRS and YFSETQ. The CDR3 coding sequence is TGCGCCAGCAGCTTGAGACCGGGACAGGGCGTACCTTCCTATGGCTACACCTTC. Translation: CASSLRPGQGVPSYGYTF.

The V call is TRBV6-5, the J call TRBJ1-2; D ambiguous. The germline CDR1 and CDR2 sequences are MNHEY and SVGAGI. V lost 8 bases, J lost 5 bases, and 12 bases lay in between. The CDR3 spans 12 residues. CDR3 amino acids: CASQNRLYGYTF. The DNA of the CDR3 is TGTGCCAGCCAAAACCGACTTTATGGCTACACCTTC.

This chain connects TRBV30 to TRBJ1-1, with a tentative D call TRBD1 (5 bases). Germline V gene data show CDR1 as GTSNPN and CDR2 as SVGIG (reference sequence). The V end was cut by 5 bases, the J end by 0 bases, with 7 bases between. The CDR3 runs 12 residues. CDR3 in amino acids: CAWQGVNTEAFF. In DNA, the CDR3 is TGTGCCTGGCAGGGCGTGAACACTGAAGCTTTCTTT.

CDR3 in DNA: TGTGCCAGCAGTTATAATAAGGGGCCTTCCTATGGCTACACCTTC. Its translation is CASSYNKGPSYGYTF. V gene TRBV6-6 combines with J gene TRBJ1-2, with a tentative D call TRBD1 (5 bases). CDR3 length: 15 residues. The germline gives CDR1 MNHNY, CDR2 SVGAGI (reference sequence). The V gene lost 3 bases and the J gene lost 4 bases, with 15 bases spanning the gap.

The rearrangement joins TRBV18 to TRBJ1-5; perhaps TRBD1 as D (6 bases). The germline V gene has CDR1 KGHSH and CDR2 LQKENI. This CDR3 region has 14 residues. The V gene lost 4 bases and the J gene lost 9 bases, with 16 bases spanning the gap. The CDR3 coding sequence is TGTGCCAGCTCACTACAGGGTGATGGAGGGCCCCAGCATTTT. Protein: CASSLQGDGGPQHF.

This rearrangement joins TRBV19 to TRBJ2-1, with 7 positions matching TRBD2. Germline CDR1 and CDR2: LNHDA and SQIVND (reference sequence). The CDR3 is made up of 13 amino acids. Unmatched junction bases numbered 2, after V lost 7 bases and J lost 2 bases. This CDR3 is CASMSGAYNEQFF. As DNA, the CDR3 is TGTGCCAGTATGAGCGGGGCCTACAATGAGCAGTTCTTC.

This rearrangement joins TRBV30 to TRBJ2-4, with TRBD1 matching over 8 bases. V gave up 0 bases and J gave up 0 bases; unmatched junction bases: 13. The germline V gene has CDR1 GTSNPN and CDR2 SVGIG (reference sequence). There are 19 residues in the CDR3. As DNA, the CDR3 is TGTGCCTGGAGTGTACGGACAGGGAGATTATTACAAGCCAAAAACATTCAGTACTTC. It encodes CAWSVRTGRLLQAKNIQYF.

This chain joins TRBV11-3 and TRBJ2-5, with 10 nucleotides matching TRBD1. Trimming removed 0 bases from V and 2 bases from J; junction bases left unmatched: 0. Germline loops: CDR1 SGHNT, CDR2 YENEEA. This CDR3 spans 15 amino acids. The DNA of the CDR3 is TGTGCCAGCAGCTTAGAGGGACAGGGGCAAGAGACCCAGTACTTC. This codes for CASSLEGQGQETQYF.

The CDR3 region is CAWSNGWRDQPQHF. In DNA form, the CDR3 reads TGTGCCTGGAGTAACGGGTGGCGCGATCAGCCCCAGCATTTT. The chain is built from TRBV30 and TRBJ1-5; D remains unclear. Trimming cost V 2 bases and J 5 bases, with 13 bases left between them. The CDR3 is made up of 14 amino acids. CDR1 and CDR2 (germline): GTSNPN, SVGIG (reference sequence). The whole variable domain, filled in from reference TRBV30 and TRBJ1-5, reads SQTIHQWPATLVQPVGSPLSLECTVEGTSNPNLYWYRQAAGRGLQLLFYSVGIGQISSEVPQNLSASRPQDRQFILSSKKLLLSDSGFYLCAWSNGWRDQPQHFGDGTRLSIL.

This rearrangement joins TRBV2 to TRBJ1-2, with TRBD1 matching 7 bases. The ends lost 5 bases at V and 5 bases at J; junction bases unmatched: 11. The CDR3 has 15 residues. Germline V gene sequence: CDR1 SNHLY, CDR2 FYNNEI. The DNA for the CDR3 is TGTGCCAGCAGTTCTGACAGGGCAGTAGGGTATGGCTACACCTTC. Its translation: CASSSDRAVGYGYTF.